The subject of this entry is one TCR beta chain. J lost 6 bases, V lost 5 bases, and 3 bases had no gene match. This CDR3 contains 12 residues. Germline CDR1 is MNHEY and CDR2 is SMNVEV (reference sequence). This specimen belongs to a study of T-cell reconstitution after alpha-beta-depleted transplantation in children. A TCRbeta library incorporating unique molecular identifiers was prepared. One entry per CDR3 protein, called by TCRdb with MiXCR from the PCR reads. The sample holds roughly 500,000 distinct CDR3 sequences, about a sixth seen once. This clonotype was sampled from a human donor who donated a stem cell graft to a child with acute lymphoblastic leukemia. The genes are TRBV27 and TRBJ1-1, with 7 bases aligning to TRBD1. Sequencing used PBMCs from the stem cell graft donor, obtained from the stem cell graft. In nucleotides, the CDR3 is TGTGCCAGCAGTCTACAGGGGTCTGAAGCTTTCTTT. It encodes CASSLQGSEAFF.